Listed below are T cell receptor beta chains from one sample, sequenced in a study of technical replicates of blood from several donors. This table comes from immunoSEQ multiplex PCR, and its TCRdb copy is limited to in-frame clones, with some not included. Among roughly 60,000 clones listed, about 87% were seen once. Input material: PBMCs. The receptors stem from a human donor in good health. Some clones in this sample may be carry-over from other donors' samples. CDR3s include the opening cysteine and the closing phenylalanine or tryptophan. The D gene is left open where the match is weak. The size entry is marked missing in some rows and otherwise reads once, few, many or a size class.

D: -
length: 11
J: TRBJ2-7
V: TRBV20-1
size: -
DNA: TGCAGTGCTGTCAGTTCCTACGAGCAGTACTTC
CDR3: CSAVSSYEQYF

D: -
length: 15
J: TRBJ2-2
V: TRBV4-1
size: -
DNA: TGCGCCAGCAGCCTAAGGACTGAGAACACCGGGGAGCTGTTTTTT
CDR3: CASSLRTENTGELFF

D: TRBD2
length: 16
J: TRBJ2-3
V: TRBV5-4
size: -
DNA: TGTGCCAGCAGCTCCGGGACTAGCGGGAGTGTCTATACGCAGTATTTT
CDR3: CASSSGTSGSVYTQYF

D: -
length: 15
J: TRBJ1-2
V: TRBV4-3
size: -
DNA: TGCGCCAGCAGCCAAGACGCGACAACTAACTATGGCTACACCTTC
CDR3: CASSQDATTNYGYTF

D: TRBD2
length: 17
J: TRBJ2-2
V: TRBV19
size: -
DNA: TGTGCCAGTAGTATAGTGTGGACTAGCGGGTTCACCGGGGAGCTGTTTTTT
CDR3: CASSIVWTSGFTGELFF

D: TRBD2
length: 14
J: TRBJ2-2
V: TRBV27
size: -
DNA: TGTGCCAGCAGACTAGCGGGGAACACCGGGGAGCTGTTTTTT
CDR3: CASRLAGNTGELFF

D: -
length: 16
J: TRBJ1-5
V: TRBV7-8
size: -
DNA: TGTGCCAGCAGCTTCTTAGAAGGGACACCCGATCAGCCCCAGCATTTT
CDR3: CASSFLEGTPDQPQHF

D: TRBD2
length: 12
J: TRBJ2-7
V: TRBV7-9
size: -
DNA: TGTGCCAGCGGGCTAGCGGGGTACGAGCAGTACTTC
CDR3: CASGLAGYEQYF

D: TRBD2
length: 14
J: TRBJ2-5
V: TRBV2
size: -
DNA: TGTGCCAGCAGTGTGACTAGCGGGGGGGGGACCCAGTACTTC
CDR3: CASSVTSGGGTQYF

D: -
length: 11
J: TRBJ2-7
V: TRBV6-5
size: -
DNA: TGTGCCAGCAGGGGGGGTGGAGAGCAGTACTTC
CDR3: CASRGGGEQYF

D: -
length: 15
J: TRBJ2-2
V: TRBV5-1
size: -
DNA: TGCGCCAGCAGCCCCGGGACTTCTAACACCGGGGAGCTGTTTTTT
CDR3: CASSPGTSNTGELFF

D: -
length: 13
J: TRBJ1-2
V: TRBV19
size: -
DNA: TGTGCCAGTAGTGTAACAGGTACGGATGGCTACACCTTC
CDR3: CASSVTGTDGYTF

D: -
length: 15
J: TRBJ1-2
V: TRBV4-1
size: -
DNA: TGCGCCAGCAGCCAGGGGCAGGGGTTGAGTAATGGCTACACCTTC
CDR3: CASSQGQGLSNGYTF

D: -
length: 14
J: TRBJ2-5
V: TRBV30
size: -
DNA: TGTGCCTGGAGTGTCGGAGGGAGCCGTGAGACCCAGTACTTC
CDR3: CAWSVGGSRETQYF

D: -
length: 14
J: TRBJ1-1
V: TRBV7-2
size: -
DNA: TGTGCCAGCAGCCTTACAGGGATACACACTGAAGCTTTCTTT
CDR3: CASSLTGIHTEAFF

D: -
length: 15
J: TRBJ2-2
V: TRBV19
size: -
DNA: TGTGCCAGTAGTATCCCAGGGTGGGGCACCGGGGAGCTGTTTTTT
CDR3: CASSIPGWGTGELFF

D: -
length: 14
J: TRBJ2-7
V: TRBV4-2
size: -
DNA: TGTGCCAGCAGCCTCTTTCGAGGGCAGTACGAGCAGTACTTC
CDR3: CASSLFRGQYEQYF

D: -
length: 14
J: TRBJ1-1
V: TRBV14
size: -
DNA: TGTGCCAGCAGCCAGCCCGGGGGAGGGACTGAAGCTTTCTTT
CDR3: CASSQPGGGTEAFF

D: -
length: 14
J: TRBJ1-2
V: TRBV5-8
size: medium-sized
DNA: TGTGCCAGCAGCTTCCCAGGCGCTAACTATGGCTACACCTTC
CDR3: CASSFPGANYGYTF

D: -
length: 14
J: TRBJ1-1
V: TRBV4-2
size: -
DNA: TGTGCCAGCAGCCCCCGCTCGGGGGACACTGAAGCTTTCTTT
CDR3: CASSPRSGDTEAFF

D: -
length: 14
J: TRBJ1-1
V: TRBV6-5
size: -
DNA: TGTGCCAGCAGCCTACAGGGTTTTGTAACTGAAGCTTTCTTT
CDR3: CASSLQGFVTEAFF

D: -
length: 14
J: TRBJ1-2
V: TRBV18
size: few
DNA: TGTGCCAGCTCACCCAACCGGGACATCTATGGCTACACCTTC
CDR3: CASSPNRDIYGYTF

D: TRBD2
length: 15
J: TRBJ2-5
V: TRBV4-1
size: -
DNA: TGCGCCAGCAGCCCGGGGGGAACAGCCCAAGAGACCCAGTACTTC
CDR3: CASSPGGTAQETQYF

D: -
length: 12
J: TRBJ2-5
V: TRBV7-9
size: -
DNA: TGTGCCAGCAGCTCGGGGGATGGGACCCAGTACTTC
CDR3: CASSSGDGTQYF

D: -
length: 14
J: TRBJ1-5
V: TRBV5-6
size: -
DNA: TGTGCCAGCAGCTTTCTACAGAGCAATCAGCCCCAGCATTTT
CDR3: CASSFLQSNQPQHF

D: TRBD1
length: 13
J: TRBJ2-3
V: TRBV7-9
size: -
DNA: TGTGCCAGCAGCCCAAGGGGGCCCGATACGCAGTATTTT
CDR3: CASSPRGPDTQYF

D: TRBD2
length: 14
J: TRBJ2-7
V: TRBV6-5
size: -
DNA: TGTGCCAGCAGTTACTCAGGACTAGCGGGAGTACAGTACTTC
CDR3: CASSYSGLAGVQYF

D: TRBD1
length: 13
J: TRBJ1-5
V: TRBV5-1
size: -
DNA: TGCGCCAGCAGCACAGGGGAAGGACAGCCCCAGCATTTT
CDR3: CASSTGEGQPQHF

D: -
length: 13
J: TRBJ1-2
V: TRBV30
size: few
DNA: TGTGCCTGGAATAGGGGGATGAACTATGGCTACACCTTC
CDR3: CAWNRGMNYGYTF

D: TRBD1
length: 13
J: TRBJ2-1
V: TRBV28
size: -
DNA: TGTGCCAGCGGACAGGGGGGGAGAGGGGAGCAGTTCTTC
CDR3: CASGQGGRGEQFF

D: TRBD2
length: 14
J: TRBJ2-2
V: TRBV6-5
size: -
DNA: TGTGCCAGCAGCCGTAGCGGGAGGAGCGGGGAGCTGTTTTTT
CDR3: CASSRSGRSGELFF

D: TRBD1
length: 17
J: TRBJ1-2
V: TRBV5-6
size: -
DNA: TGTGCCAGCAGCTTTCTGGGACAGGGTCTTCTCGGCTATGGCTACACCTTC
CDR3: CASSFLGQGLLGYGYTF

D: -
length: 15
J: TRBJ1-6
V: TRBV7-9
size: -
DNA: TGTGCCAGCAGCCCCCGGGACTCGATTAATTCACCCCTCCACTTT
CDR3: CASSPRDSINSPLHF

D: -
length: 15
J: TRBJ2-1
V: TRBV2
size: -
DNA: TGTGCCAGCAGTCAGGACAAGAGCTCCTACAATGAGCAGTTCTTC
CDR3: CASSQDKSSYNEQFF

D: TRBD2
length: 17
J: TRBJ2-7
V: TRBV5-1
size: -
DNA: TGCGCCAGCAGCGCGGGACTAGCGGGGGCCCCTTTCTACGAGCAGTACTTC
CDR3: CASSAGLAGAPFYEQYF

D: TRBD2
length: 19
J: TRBJ2-2
V: TRBV19
size: -
DNA: TGTGCCAGTAGTAAGGGACTAGCGGGAGCAGGGCTCAACACCGGGGAGCTGTTTTTT
CDR3: CASSKGLAGAGLNTGELFF

D: -
length: 13
J: TRBJ1-1
V: TRBV27
size: -
DNA: TGTGCCAGCAGTTTGGGCCCGGACACTGAAGCTTTCTTT
CDR3: CASSLGPDTEAFF

D: TRBD2
length: 15
J: TRBJ2-3
V: TRBV5-1
size: -
DNA: TGCGCCAGCAGCCCCGGTTCTAGCGGGGGAAATACGCAGTATTTT
CDR3: CASSPGSSGGNTQYF

D: TRBD2
length: 18
J: TRBJ2-7
V: TRBV2
size: -
DNA: TGTGCCAGCAGCGGAACACCGACCGACTTGCTAGCGGCCTACGAGCAGTACTTC
CDR3: CASSGTPTDLLAAYEQYF

D: -
length: 16
J: TRBJ2-3
V: TRBV7-9
size: -
DNA: TGTGCCAGCAGCACTAATGTTGGTCTCGCCGCCGTTACGCAGTATTTT
CDR3: CASSTNVGLAAVTQYF

D: TRBD1
length: 15
J: TRBJ2-7
V: TRBV9
size: -
DNA: TGTGCCAGCAGCGTATCCGGGACAGGGGGCTACGAGCAGTACTTC
CDR3: CASSVSGTGGYEQYF

D: -
length: 14
J: TRBJ2-3
V: TRBV4-2
size: -
DNA: TGTGCCAGCAGCCCGGACACATTCACAGATACGCAGTATTTT
CDR3: CASSPDTFTDTQYF

D: -
length: 17
J: TRBJ1-4
V: TRBV4-2
size: -
DNA: TGTGCCAGCAGCCAAGTGATGGTTGTGCGAACTAATGAAAAACTGTTTTTT
CDR3: CASSQVMVVRTNEKLFF

D: TRBD2
length: 17
J: TRBJ2-2
V: TRBV10-3
size: -
DNA: TGTGCCATCAGGGCGACTAGCGGGGGGCAGAACACCGGGGAGCTGTTTTTT
CDR3: CAIRATSGGQNTGELFF

D: -
length: 14
J: TRBJ1-5
V: TRBV6-5
size: -
DNA: TGTGCCAGCAGTTACGGGGCAAGCAATCAGCCCCAGCATTTT
CDR3: CASSYGASNQPQHF

D: TRBD1
length: 14
J: TRBJ1-4
V: TRBV25-1
size: -
DNA: TGTGCCAGCAGGGGACAGATGAGTAATGAAAAACTGTTTTTT
CDR3: CASRGQMSNEKLFF

D: -
length: 14
J: TRBJ2-5
V: TRBV29-1
size: -
DNA: TGCAGCGTTGAATACCGGGACTACCAAGAGACCCAGTACTTC
CDR3: CSVEYRDYQETQYF

D: -
length: 14
J: TRBJ1-1
V: TRBV18
size: -
DNA: TGTGCCAGCTCACCGTCCGAGGCAAACACTGAAGCTTTCTTT
CDR3: CASSPSEANTEAFF

D: -
length: 13
J: TRBJ1-1
V: TRBV7-3
size: -
DNA: TGTGCCAGCAGCACGGACAGGAACACTGAAGCTTTCTTT
CDR3: CASSTDRNTEAFF

D: -
length: 17
J: TRBJ1-2
V: TRBV10-3
size: -
DNA: TGTGCCATCAGTGCCCCCCGAGAGGAAAAAGCTAACTATGGCTACACCTTC
CDR3: CAISAPREEKANYGYTF

D: -
length: 14
J: TRBJ1-1
V: TRBV7-9
size: -
DNA: TGTGCCAGCAGCTTAGGAGGCGTTAACACTGAAGCTTTCTTT
CDR3: CASSLGGVNTEAFF

D: -
length: 13
J: TRBJ1-2
V: TRBV7-2
size: -
DNA: TGTGCCAGCAGCCGACAGTTTAACTATGGCTACACCTTC
CDR3: CASSRQFNYGYTF

D: TRBD2
length: 13
J: TRBJ2-7
V: TRBV7-6
size: -
DNA: TGTGCCAGCAGCAATAGCGGGGGATACGAGCAGTACTTC
CDR3: CASSNSGGYEQYF

D: -
length: 15
J: TRBJ1-2
V: TRBV6-6
size: -
DNA: TGTGCCAGCACCAATGCGGGAGTAGACGTCTATGGCTACACCTTC
CDR3: CASTNAGVDVYGYTF

D: -
length: 15
J: TRBJ2-5
V: TRBV7-2
size: few
DNA: TGTGCCAGCAGCACCCTTGGGACTCCCTTGGAGACCCAGTACTTC
CDR3: CASSTLGTPLETQYF

D: -
length: 15
J: TRBJ2-3
V: TRBV6-4
size: -
DNA: TGTGCCAGCAGTGACTCGGCCTCGCGGGGAGATACGCAGTATTTT
CDR3: CASSDSASRGDTQYF

D: TRBD1
length: 15
J: TRBJ2-7
V: TRBV18
size: -
DNA: TGTGCCAGCTCACCCGGACAGGGCCCCGGCTACGAGCAGTACTTC
CDR3: CASSPGQGPGYEQYF